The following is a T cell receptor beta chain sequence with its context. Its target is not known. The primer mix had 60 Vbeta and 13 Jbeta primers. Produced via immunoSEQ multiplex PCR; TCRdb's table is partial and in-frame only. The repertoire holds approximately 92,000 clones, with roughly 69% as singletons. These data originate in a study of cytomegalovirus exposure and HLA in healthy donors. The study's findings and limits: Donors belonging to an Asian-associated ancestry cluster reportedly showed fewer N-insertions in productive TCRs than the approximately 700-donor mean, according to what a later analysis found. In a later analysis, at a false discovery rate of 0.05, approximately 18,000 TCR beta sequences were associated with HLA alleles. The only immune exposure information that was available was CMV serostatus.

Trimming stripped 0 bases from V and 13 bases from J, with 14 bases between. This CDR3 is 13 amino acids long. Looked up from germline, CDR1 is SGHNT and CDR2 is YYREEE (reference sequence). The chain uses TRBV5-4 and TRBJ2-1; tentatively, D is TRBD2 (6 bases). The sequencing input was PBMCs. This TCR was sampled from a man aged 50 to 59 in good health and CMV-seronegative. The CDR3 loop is CASSLAGLLVQFF. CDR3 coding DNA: TGTGCCAGCAGCTTGGCCGGACTACTTGTACAGTTCTTC.